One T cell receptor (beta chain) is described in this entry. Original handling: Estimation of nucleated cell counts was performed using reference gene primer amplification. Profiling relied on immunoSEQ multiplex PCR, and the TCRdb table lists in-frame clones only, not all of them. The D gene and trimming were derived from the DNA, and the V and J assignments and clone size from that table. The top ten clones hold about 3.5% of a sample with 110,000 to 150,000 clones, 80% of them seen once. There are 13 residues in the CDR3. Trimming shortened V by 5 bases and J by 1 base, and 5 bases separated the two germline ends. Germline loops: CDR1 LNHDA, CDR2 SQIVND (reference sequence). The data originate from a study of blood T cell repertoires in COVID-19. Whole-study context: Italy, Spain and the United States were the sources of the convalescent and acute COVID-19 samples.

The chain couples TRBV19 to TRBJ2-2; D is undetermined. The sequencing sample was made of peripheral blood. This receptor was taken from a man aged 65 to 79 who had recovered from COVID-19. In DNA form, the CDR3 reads TGTGCCAGTAGTGTACTGAACACCGGGGAGCTGTTTTTT. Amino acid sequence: CASSVLNTGELFF.